These 14 T cell receptor beta chains came from one sample sequenced in a study of blood T cell repertoires in COVID-19. Some clones are missing from TCRdb's copy, which holds only in-frame ones; the method was immunoSEQ multiplex PCR. Of approximately 21,000 clones in the sample, about 86% were seen once. The specimen sequenced was peripheral blood. These receptors all come from a human donor with acute or convalescent COVID-19. The donor label of this sample is uncertain.

The chain employs TRBV27 and TRBJ2-6; the D gene is possibly TRBD1 (5 bases). This CDR3 has 15 amino acids. Germline CDR1 reads MNHEY; CDR2 reads SMNVEV (reference sequence). V lost 6 bases and J lost 3, with 12 bases in between. CDR3 sequence (DNA): TGTGCCAGCAGCAGGGATCTCGGTGGGGCCAACGTCCTGACTTTC. It is translated as CASSRDLGGANVLTF.

V and J are TRBV29-1 and TRBJ2-1; 13 bases agree with TRBD2. From germline, CDR1 is SQVTM and CDR2 ANQGSEA. This CDR3 has 15 amino acids. V shed 1 base and J 8 bases; nucleotides not matched to a gene: 5. The CDR3 bases are TGCAGCGTTGAAGTGACTAGCGGGAGGATAGATGAGCAGTTCTTC. It encodes CSVEVTSGRIDEQFF.

The rearrangement uses TRBV18 and TRBJ2-1; D possibly corresponds to TRBD2 (8 bases). Trimming stripped 8 bases from V and 0 bases from J, with 14 bases between. CDR3 length: 15 residues. Germline values: CDR1 KGHSH, CDR2 LQKENI. The CDR3 DNA sequence: TGTGCCAGCCAACAGGGGACTAGCTCCTACAATGAGCAGTTCTTC. Its protein is CASQQGTSSYNEQFF.

V and J are TRBV11-2 and TRBJ2-3; weak D call: TRBD2 (5 bases). Trimming pared 0 bases from V and 0 bases from J, leaving 13 bases between. CDR3 length: 17 amino acids. Germline CDR1 and CDR2: SGHAT and FQNNGV. CDR3 sequence reads: CASSLDLGGLSTDTQYF. The CDR3 region has the DNA TGTGCCAGCAGCTTAGATCTTGGCGGGCTTAGCACAGATACGCAGTATTTT.

This rearrangement joins TRBV7-3 to TRBJ2-1; TRBD2 agrees at 13 bases. V was clipped by 5 bases and J by 10 bases; unmatched bases: 14. This CDR3 is built from 17 residues. Germline loops: CDR1 SGHTA, CDR2 FQGTGA. CDR3 loop: CASSPYPGLAGVNEQFF. The CDR3 DNA reads as TGTGCCAGCAGCCCATACCCCGGACTAGCGGGAGTCAACGAGCAGTTCTTC.

This clone appeared a single time. The chain couples TRBV7-3 to TRBJ2-5; D is possibly TRBD1 (6 bases). The CDR3 sequence is 14 residues long. Trimming removed 6 bases from V and 7 bases from J, with 18 bases in between. CDR1 is SGHTA, CDR2 FQGTGA, per germline. The CDR3 DNA reads as TGTGCCAGCAGACCTCGACAGGTTCTAGGGACCCAGTACTTC. Translating it yields CASRPRQVLGTQYF.

The chain carries TRBV7-2 and TRBJ2-4, with TRBD2 matching 16 bases. The CDR3 has 19 amino acids. V lost 6 bases and J lost 0; bases outside the gene matches: 8. CDR1 is SGHTA and CDR2 is FQGNSA in the germline V gene. The CDR3 coding sequence is TGTGCCAGCAGTCCAGGGACTAGCGGGGGGGAGCTAGCCAAAAACATTCAGTACTTC. Residues: CASSPGTSGGELAKNIQYF.

The J gene is TRBJ1-4, the V gene TRBV29-1; D gene unclear. The CDR3 loop spans 13 amino acids. Trimming stripped 7 bases from V and 5 bases from J, with 14 bases between. Germline V gene data show CDR1 as SQVTM and CDR2 as ANQGSEA. In nucleotides, the CDR3 is TGCAGCGCCCTCGGCGGCCCCAATGAAAAACTGTTTTTT. It translates to CSALGGPNEKLFF.

The chain recombines TRBV4-2 with TRBJ2-3, with 10 bases identical to TRBD2. Looked up from germline, CDR1 is LGHNA and CDR2 is YNFKEQ. This CDR3 region has 19 residues. V gave up 0 bases and J gave up 0 bases; unmatched junction bases: 9. The CDR3 sequence is CASSQDPSGGLASTDTQYF. The CDR3 coding sequence is TGTGCCAGCAGCCAAGATCCTAGCGGGGGTCTCGCTAGCACAGATACGCAGTATTTT.

This clone occurred a few times. The gene calls are TRBV2 and TRBJ1-1; tentatively, D is TRBD1 (6 bases). This CDR3 has 14 residues. The V gene's germline CDR1 is SNHLY and CDR2 FYNNEI. V lost 3 bases to trimming and J lost 0 bases, with 8 bases between them. CDR3 in amino acids: CASSEDSMNTEAFF. As DNA, the CDR3 is TGTGCCAGCAGTGAGGACAGCATGAACACTGAAGCTTTCTTT. The full variable domain, rest sourced from reference TRBV2 and TRBJ1-1, is EPEVTQTPSHQVTQMGQEVILRCVPISNHLYFYWYRQILGQKVEFLVSFYNNEISEKSEIFDDQFSVERPDGSNFTLKIRSTKLEDSAMYFCASSEDSMNTEAFFGQGTRLTVV.

The V and J genes are TRBV11-2 and TRBJ2-7, with a tentative D call TRBD2 (6 bases). The germline V gene encodes CDR1 SGHAT and CDR2 FQNNGV. The CDR3 covers 15 residues. The V end lost 5 bases, the J end lost 2 bases, and 16 bases lay between the germline ends. CDR3 nucleotide sequence: TGTGCCAGCAGCGTGAGAGGGGACTCCACCTACGAGCAGTACTTC. It is translated as CASSVRGDSTYEQYF. The variable domain in full, completed from reference TRBV11-2 and TRBJ2-7, reads EAGVAQSPRYKIIEKRQSVAFWCNPISGHATLYWYQQILGQGPKLLIQFQNNGVVDDSQLPKDRFSAERLKGVDSTLKIQPAKLEDSAVYLCASSVRGDSTYEQYFGPGTRLTVT.

The chain couples TRBV2 to TRBJ1-3, with a possible D match to TRBD1 (5 bases). V shed 8 bases and J shed 0 bases, with 8 bases lying between them. Germline values: CDR1 SNHLY, CDR2 FYNNEI. CDR3 length: 13 amino acids. The chain's CDR3 is CASCRVSGNTIYF. The CDR3 bases are TGTGCCAGCTGCAGGGTCTCTGGAAACACCATATATTTT.

This chain connects TRBV7-2 to TRBJ2-7, with a tentative D call TRBD2 (6 bases). V shed 6 bases and J shed 7 bases, with 16 bases lying between them. CDR1 is SGHTA and CDR2 is FQGNSA in the germline V gene. The CDR3 spans 13 residues. In DNA form, the CDR3 reads TGTGCCAGCAGTTGGGGGACTGCCGAGGAGCAGTACTTC. Translation: CASSWGTAEEQYF.

The chain is built from TRBV7-2 and TRBJ1-3; D is unclear. V dropped 8 bases and J dropped 4 bases, with 18 bases sitting between them. This CDR3 comprises 15 residues. CDR1 SGHTA and CDR2 FQGNSA come from the germline V gene. DNA of the CDR3: TGTGCCAGCGTCCTTCATTGGGCCTCAGGAAACACCATATATTTT. Its translation is CASVLHWASGNTIYF.